Listed below are T cell receptor beta chains from one sample, sequenced in a study of quantifying T cell responses using KT2 cells. MiXCR, run by TCRdb on the UMI-ligation and nested PCR reads, gives a single entry per CDR3 protein. The data show some 41,000 distinct CDR3 sequences, about 15% seen once. Sequences were obtained from PBMCs spiked with cells of the T cell clone KT2. All receptors come from a human donor. Both conserved end residues are part of each CDR3. D genes are given only for firm matches. Only part of the rows carry a size: once, few, many, or a class if the clone is expanded.

d_call | j_call | v_call | clone_size | cdr3_nt | cdr3_aa
NA | TRBJ1-2 | TRBV12-3/TRBV12-4 | few | TGTGCCAGCAGTTTTATAGACAGATCTAACTATGGCTACACCTTC | CASSFIDRSNYGYTF
NA | TRBJ1-3 | TRBV10-3 | NA | TGTGCCATCAGCCGGGACATATTGGCGGGAAACACCATATATTTT | CAISRDILAGNTIYF
TRBD1 | TRBJ2-5 | TRBV5-5 | many | TGTGCCAGCAGCCCAGGGACAGGGCGAGAGACCCAGTACTTC | CASSPGTGRETQYF
NA | TRBJ2-3 | TRBV2 | few | TGTGCCAGCACCCCGGGATGGAGTGCAGATACGCAGTATTTT | CASTPGWSADTQYF
TRBD2 | TRBJ2-2 | TRBV30 | NA | TGTGCCTGGAGTCTTCAACTAGCGGGAGAAGGTGGCGGGGAGCTGTTTTTT | CAWSLQLAGEGGGELFF
NA | TRBJ2-1 | TRBV24-1 | NA | TGTGCCACCAGTACTGACAGCAACAATGAGCAGTTCTTC | CATSTDSNNEQFF
NA | TRBJ2-2 | TRBV5-6 | NA | TGTGCCAGCAGCTTGGATCCCGGGGAGCTGTTTTTT | CASSLDPGELFF
NA | TRBJ1-5 | TRBV5-1 | NA | TGCGCCAGCAGCCCCGACGGGGACCGACATCAGCCCCAGCATTTT | CASSPDGDRHQPQHF
NA | TRBJ1-3 | TRBV20-1 | few | TGCAGTGCTCCACGCGGTGGGACTGGAAACACCATATATTTT | CSAPRGGTGNTIYF
NA | TRBJ1-1 | TRBV6-1 | NA | TGTGCCAGCAGGGATTCCTCAGCCCCGAGTACTGAAGCTTTCTTT | CASRDSSAPSTEAFF
NA | TRBJ1-6 | TRBV12-3/TRBV12-4 | many | TGTGCCAGCGGCGGGACCGAAAATTCACCCCTCCACTTT | CASGGTENSPLHF
NA | TRBJ2-3 | TRBV18 | NA | TGTGCCAGCTCCCTAAGCAGGGGAGATACGCAGTATTTT | CASSLSRGDTQYF
TRBD1 | TRBJ2-3 | TRBV20-1 | NA | TGCAGTGCTATGCAGGGGGTTCCAGATACGCAGTATTTT | CSAMQGVPDTQYF
TRBD2 | TRBJ2-7 | TRBV6-2/TRBV6-3 | NA | TGTGCCAGCAGTTCCTGGAAGGTGTTTCTTGGTCCTAGCGGGGGACCTAATGGGAAGCAGTACTTC | CASSSWKVFLGPSGGPNGKQYF
TRBD2 | TRBJ2-1 | TRBV6-5 | NA | TGTGCCAGCAGTTCTAGCGGTTTTCAAGAACCCTCCTACAATGAGCAGTTCTTC | CASSSSGFQEPSYNEQFF
TRBD2 | TRBJ2-3 | TRBV6-6 | NA | TGTGCCAGCAGTAGGGGTCTAAGCGGGAGTTGGGCAGATACGCAGTATTTT | CASSRGLSGSWADTQYF
TRBD1 | TRBJ2-3 | TRBV20-1 | NA | TGCAGTGCTAGAGCCTGGACAGGGGGCCCAGATACGCAGTATTTT | CSARAWTGGPDTQYF
NA | TRBJ1-2 | TRBV29-1 | once | TGCAGCGTTAAACCTCAGAAGTCAGGGCCAGGGGGCTACACCTTC | CSVKPQKSGPGGYTF
NA | TRBJ1-5 | TRBV6-2/TRBV6-3 | few | TGTGCCAGCACCTTGGCTACAGGGCGGGGGCAGCCCCAGCATTTT | CASTLATGRGQPQHF
TRBD2 | TRBJ2-1 | TRBV2 | few | TGTGCCAGCAGTACCCTTAGCGGGGCGGCACCCAATGAGCAGTTCTTC | CASSTLSGAAPNEQFF
NA | TRBJ1-4 | TRBV2 | NA | TGTGCCAGCAGTGAAGTTTTGTCAGCCAGTGAAAAACTGTTTTTT | CASSEVLSASEKLFF
TRBD1 | TRBJ1-5 | TRBV6-5 | NA | TGTGCCAGCAGTCAGACAGGGTTTCAGCCCCAGCATTTT | CASSQTGFQPQHF
TRBD2 | TRBJ2-1 | TRBV20-1 | few | TGCAGTGCTAGCCAGCGGGAGGCGTTCTTC | CSASQREAFF
NA | TRBJ1-1 | TRBV12-3/TRBV12-4 | many | TGTGCCAGCAGTTTAGCGCATACTGAAGCTTTCTTT | CASSLAHTEAFF
TRBD1 | TRBJ1-3 | TRBV5-1 | NA | TGCGCCAGCAGCTGGGGGGACAGTAACTCTGGAAACACCATATATTTT | CASSWGDSNSGNTIYF
NA | TRBJ1-6 | TRBV20-1 | few | TGCAGTGCTAGAGTCGGCAATTCACCCCTCCACTTT | CSARVGNSPLHF
NA | TRBJ1-3 | TRBV6-5 | few | TGTGCCAGCAAAGGGGCCTACTCTGGAAACACCATATATTTT | CASKGAYSGNTIYF
TRBD2 | TRBJ2-5 | TRBV12-3/TRBV12-4 | many | TGTGCCAGCAGTTTACGAAGCGGGGGCAAAGAGACCCAGTACTTC | CASSLRSGGKETQYF
NA | TRBJ2-7 | TRBV7-8 | NA | TGTGCCAGCAGCTTCGCCGGCTACGAGCAGTACTTC | CASSFAGYEQYF